This TCR beta chain was sequenced during a study of a mutant IDH1 vaccine in newly diagnosed glioma. Study information: Eight vaccinations were given in weeks 1, 3, 5, 7, 11, 15, 19 and 23. Treated patients, averaging roughly 40 years, were around 62% male and about 38% female. The earlier regimen, radiotherapy, temozolomide, or both, was most often both.

Some clones are missing from TCRdb's copy, which holds only in-frame ones; the method was immunoSEQ multiplex PCR. The sample holds over 55,000 clones, more than 80% seen once. The germline V gene has CDR1 SGDLS and CDR2 YYNGEE. The CDR3 runs to 13 residues. The germline V and J ends were trimmed by 4 bases and 3 bases, with 11 bases remaining between them. Specified time point: week 11, during vaccination. It was 300 ug of mutant IDH1 20-mer peptide that made up each vaccine dose, given with topical imiquimod. Regarding this clone: What it binds is unknown.

This chain joins TRBV9 and TRBJ2-7; D call uncertain. The sample consisted of PBMCs, taken from a glioma patient whose treatment included an IDH1 peptide vaccine. The sequence derives from a man aged 30 to 45 with glioma. DNA of the CDR3: TGTGCCAGCAGCCCTGGACCTAACTACGAGCAGTACTTC. Its translation: CASSPGPNYEQYF.